This T cell receptor (beta chain) originates from a study of blood T cell repertoires in COVID-19. Produced via immunoSEQ multiplex PCR; TCRdb's table is partial and in-frame only. The sample lists some 340,000 clones, about four fifths occurring once. The CDR3 is 16 amino acids. Trimming removed 1 base from V and 6 bases from J; junction bases left unmatched: 9. Germline V gene data show CDR1 as LGHDT and CDR2 as YNNKEL (reference sequence). Specimen: PBMCs or T cells enriched from blood (not recorded which). The chain employs TRBV3-1 (or the pseudogene TRBV3-2) and TRBJ2-7; TRBD1 aligns across 10 bases. The sequence came from a woman between 50 and 59 years old who had recovered from COVID-19. The CDR3: CASSQGVRDRGGEQYF. The CDR3 DNA sequence: TGTGCCAGCAGCCAAGGGGTCCGGGACAGGGGCGGCGAGCAGTACTTC.